The 16 T cell receptor beta chains listed next were all sequenced from one sample in a study of blood T cell repertoires in COVID-19. TCRdb's table, derived via immunoSEQ multiplex PCR, lists solely in-frame clones and lacks some. The sample shows 170,000 or so clones, roughly 88% of them seen only once. The sequencing input was PBMCs or T cells enriched from blood (not recorded which). The receptor set was obtained from a woman between 45 and 60 years old who had recovered from COVID-19.

This rearrangement joins TRBV7-2 to TRBJ2-2; TRBD2 agrees at 12 bases. This CDR3 spans 17 amino acids. Germline trimming cut 5 bases from V and 9 bases from J; bases unmatched to any gene: 13. The V gene's germline CDR1 is SGHTA and CDR2 FQGNSA. For the CDR3, the DNA is TGTGCCAGCAGCGACGCCGTTCTAGCGGGGGGGCCTCGGGAGCTGTTTTTT. It encodes CASSDAVLAGGPRELFF.

The chain couples TRBV19 to TRBJ2-5, with D tentatively TRBD2 (5 bases). Germline V gene lookup returns CDR1 LNHDA and CDR2 SQIVND (reference sequence). This CDR3 has 13 residues. Between the trimmed V and J ends, which lost 5 bases and 2 bases, there was a span of 9 bases. The CDR3 sequence is CASSEGDQETQYF. CDR3 nucleotides: TGTGCCAGTAGTGAGGGTGATCAAGAGACCCAGTACTTC.

The genes are TRBV5-4 and TRBJ1-1, with 7 nucleotides matching TRBD1. The trim removed 3 bases at V and 6 bases at J, leaving 8 bases unmatched. The CDR3 is made up of 14 amino acids. Germline assignment: CDR1 SGHNT and CDR2 YYREEE (reference sequence). This CDR3 is CASSSPQGDAEAFF. The CDR3 DNA reads as TGTGCCAGCAGCTCCCCCCAGGGGGACGCTGAAGCTTTCTTT.

This sequence joins TRBV4-3 and TRBJ1-2; tentative D call: TRBD1 (6 bases). This CDR3 has 17 amino acids. V was clipped by 4 bases and J by 3 bases, with 21 bases between them. Germline loops: CDR1 LGHNA, CDR2 YSLEER. The CDR3 is CASSPKGGSASDYGYTF. The CDR3 DNA follows: TGCGCCAGCAGCCCCAAAGGGGGATCAGCCTCCGACTATGGCTACACCTTC.

The rearrangement links TRBV10-3 to TRBJ1-4; the match to TRBD1 covers 9 bases. The germline gives CDR1 ENHRY, CDR2 SYGVKD. The CDR3 has 15 residues. V lost 3 bases and J lost 5; bases outside the gene matches: 4. CDR3 bases: TGTGCCATCAGTGACTCCGGGACAGGGAATGAAAAACTGTTTTTT. It is translated as CAISDSGTGNEKLFF.

Ten or more counts support this clone. The identical CDR3 is also encoded by other nucleotide sequences in the sample. This chain uses TRBV11-2 with TRBJ2-7; a weak D match, TRBD2 (6 bases). V was shortened by 3 bases and J by 1 base, with 10 bases between the two germline ends. Germline V gene data show CDR1 as SGHAT and CDR2 as FQNNGV. The CDR3 sequence is 14 residues long. The CDR3 DNA reads TGTGCCAGCAGCTTGGCCGGGGGTTCCTACGAGCAGTACTTC. Translating gives CASSLAGGSYEQYF.

The chain has TRBV7-8 and TRBJ1-1; possibly TRBD1 for D (6 bases). V was trimmed by 1 base and J by 0 bases, leaving 12 bases between them. The CDR3 loop spans 16 amino acids. Germline assignment: CDR1 SGHVS and CDR2 FQNEAQ. Here the CDR3 reads CASSLEAGVMNTEAFF. DNA for the CDR3: TGTGCCAGCAGCTTAGAGGCAGGGGTTATGAACACTGAAGCTTTCTTT.

In DNA form, the CDR3 reads TGTGCCAGCAGCGAAAAAAGGGGATCTGAAGCTTTCTTT. Translated, it gives CASSEKRGSEAFF. The chain recombines TRBV7-2 with TRBJ1-1, with a weak D call TRBD1 (5 bases). With 5 bases removed from V and 6 bases from J, the gap between germline ends came to 13 bases. From germline, CDR1 is SGHTA and CDR2 FQGNSA. The length of the CDR3 is 13 residues.

V and J are TRBV5-6 and TRBJ1-5; TRBD1 matches at 8 bases. This CDR3 is 14 amino acids long. Trimming at V came to 4 bases and at J to 4 bases, leaving 4 bases not matched to a gene. Per germline, CDR1 SGHDT and CDR2 YYEEEE. CDR3 bases: TGTGCCAGCAGCAACGGACAGGGTAATCAGCCCCAGCATTTT. Its protein is CASSNGQGNQPQHF.

V is TRBV3-1 (or the pseudogene TRBV3-2) and J is TRBJ2-1; 9 bases map to TRBD2. Looked up from germline, CDR1 is LGHDT and CDR2 is YNNKEL (reference sequence). Losses at the gene ends were 1 base for V and 9 bases for J; bases not matched to a gene: 4. This CDR3 has 14 residues. CDR3 nucleotide sequence: TGTGCCAGCAGCCAAGGGCGAGCGGGGGGTGAGCAGTTCTTC. Amino acid sequence: CASSQGRAGGEQFF.

The rearrangement joins TRBV11-2 to TRBJ2-2, with a weak D call TRBD2 (6 bases). Germline loops: CDR1 SGHAT, CDR2 FQNNGV. This CDR3 region has 17 residues. Trimming cost V 5 bases and J 5 bases, with 21 bases left between them. As DNA, the CDR3 is TGTGCCAGCAGCCCGACCTTACTAGCTGGGAGGACCGGGGAGCTGTTTTTT. This codes for CASSPTLLAGRTGELFF. The full variable domain, completed using reference TRBV11-2 and TRBJ2-2, is EAGVAQSPRYKIIEKRQSVAFWCNPISGHATLYWYQQILGQGPKLLIQFQNNGVVDDSQLPKDRFSAERLKGVDSTLKIQPAKLEDSAVYLCASSPTLLAGRTGELFFGEGSRLTVL.

This chain joins TRBV7-9 and TRBJ1-2, with a possible D match to TRBD1 (6 bases). V dropped 2 bases and J dropped 2 bases, with 9 bases sitting between them. Per germline, CDR1 SEHNR and CDR2 FQNEAQ (reference sequence). The CDR3 has 14 amino acids. CDR3 in DNA: TGTGCCAGCAGCTTACCAGGGGTGAACTATGGCTACACCTTC. Translated, it gives CASSLPGVNYGYTF.

This clone was picked up one time. V usage is TRBV7-2 and J usage is TRBJ2-7; possibly TRBD2 for D (6 bases). V lost 2 bases and J 0 bases, leaving 17 bases between the germline ends. This CDR3 is 17 amino acids long. Germline CDR1 and CDR2: SGHTA and FQGNSA. CDR3 residues: CASSLYTAGTASYEQYF. The CDR3 nucleotides read TGTGCCAGCAGCTTATATACGGCGGGGACGGCCTCCTACGAGCAGTACTTC.

The chain carries TRBV6-2 or TRBV6-3 and TRBJ2-3; 15 bases fit TRBD2. There are 17 residues in the CDR3. Germline CDR1 and CDR2: MNHEY and SVGEGT. With V trimmed by 6 bases and J by 7 bases, 11 bases remained unmatched. CDR3 nucleotides: TGTGCCAGCAGCCCGGGGACTAGCGGGGGGAGGCGTAATACGCAGTATTTT. It specifies CASSPGTSGGRRNTQYF.

The chain links TRBV12-5 to TRBJ2-7, with 9 bases that match TRBD1. The CDR3 totals 14 residues. The V segment lost 6 bases and the J segment 4 bases; nucleotides outside the gene matches: 7. Per germline, CDR1 LGHNT and CDR2 FRNRAP. CDR3 coding DNA: TGTGCTAGTGGACTGACAGGGGGTCGGTACGAGCAGTACTTC. The encoded protein is CASGLTGGRYEQYF.

The V gene is TRBV5-6, the J gene TRBJ2-1, with D possibly matching TRBD1 (6 bases). Trimming took off 1 base at V and 7 bases at J, with 12 bases between the two ends. From germline, CDR1 is SGHDT and CDR2 YYEEEE. The CDR3 spans 14 residues. The CDR3 DNA follows: TGTGCCAGCAGCTTGCCAGGGGTGGCGAATGAGCAGTTCTTC. As protein: CASSLPGVANEQFF. Full variable domain (rest looked up from reference TRBV5-6 and TRBJ2-1): DAGVTQSPTHLIKTRGQQVTLRCSPKSGHDTVSWYQQALGQGPQFIFQYYEEEERQRGNFPDRFSGHQFPNYSSELNVNALLLGDSALYLCASSLPGVANEQFFGPGTRLTVL.